This entry is about one TCR beta chain. The CDR3 covers 16 residues. Germline loops: CDR1 LGHNA, CDR2 YSLEER. Trimming took 1 base from V and 4 from J; bases not matched to a gene: 7. This entry belongs to a study of blood T cell repertoires in COVID-19. Across the whole study: From the United States, Italy and Spain came samples of acute and convalescent COVID-19.

Original methodology: Nucleated cell number was recorded as an estimate derived from reference gene primer amplification. The protocol was immunoSEQ multiplex PCR, while the TCRdb copy is restricted to in-frame clones and leaves out a portion. V, J and clone size are those of that table, while D and trimming were read from the DNA. The table lists approximately 150,000 clones, approximately 81% of them singletons. Participant-reported clinical history was the basis for cohort assignment. Sequences were obtained from PBMCs or T cells enriched from blood (not recorded which). This TCR was sampled from a woman in her forties or fifties who had recovered from COVID-19. This chain uses TRBV4-3 with TRBJ1-5; 7 bases line up with TRBD1. CDR3 DNA: TGCGCCAGCAGCCAAGGGTTTGGACAGGAAAATCAGCCCCAGCATTTT. Encoded protein: CASSQGFGQENQPQHF.